This record covers a single TCR beta chain. The antigen is undetermined. Across eight separate reactions for each sample, cDNA was made. UMIs containing a 6-nucleotide sample barcode were added via template switching. Nested PCRs of approximately 16 and 10 cycles, two in total, were run on TCRalpha and TCRbeta cDNA. TCRdb reprocessed the 5' RACE reads, with one entry per CDR3 protein and no DNA. In total, the table holds around 410,000 distinct CDR3 sequences. The length of the CDR3 is 13 residues. Germline CDR1 and CDR2: SQVTM and ANQGSEA. This specimen belongs to a study of monozygotic twins with inflammatory bowel disease. Study-level results: Distinct T cell subtypes could not be told apart.

The receptor was isolated from a human donor with ulcerative colitis or Crohn's disease, or a healthy co-twin of an affected twin (not recorded which). Sequenced input: blood. The chain carries TRBV29-1 and TRBJ2-1. The CDR3 sequence is CSANAQINNEQFF.